The clone carrying this T cell receptor beta chain occurred many times. No antigen is known for it. With 0 bases clipped from V and 2 bases from J, the junction kept 8 bases outside the gene matches. The CDR3 length is 17 residues. Germline-derived CDR1 and CDR2 are SGHKS and YYEKEE (reference sequence). TCR beta CDR3 sequences were amplified from RNA transcripts. With the HTBI primer set, the TCR CDR3 went through a first round of RT-PCR. TCRdb re-called the multiplex PCR reads through MiXCR, storing one row per CDR3 protein. Here the sample spans over 250,000 distinct CDR3 sequences, about 20% being singletons. These data are taken from a study of T cells in Graves' hyperthyroidism and ophthalmopathy. Study findings and constraints: Blood also contained most expanded thyroid clonotypes above 0.001.

Sequences were obtained from blood. This sequence originates from a man aged 25 to 45 with Graves' ophthalmopathy. The rearrangement uses TRBV5-5 and TRBJ2-7; 10 nucleotides align to TRBD2. This CDR3 is CASSLAGLAAFPYEQYF. The CDR3 DNA reads TGTGCCAGCAGCTTGGCTGGACTAGCGGCCTTCCCCTACGAGCAGTACTTC.